This TCR beta chain derives from a study of shared clonotypes between healthy human individuals. Into CD45RA+ naive and CD45RA-negative memory subsets, the CD4+ cells were split. V lost 4 bases, J lost 2 bases, and 13 bases lay in between. This CDR3 spans 14 amino acids. Germline assignment: CDR1 SGHRS and CDR2 YFSETQ. Method: immunoSEQ multiplex PCR; TCRdb's copy keeps in-frame clones and lacks some. The sample consists of millions of clones, around nine tenths of them appearing once. Sample: naive CD4+ T cells sorted from blood. Subset described: CD45RA+ positively selected. The V call is TRBV5-1, the J call TRBJ2-7, with no clear D. This receptor was identified in a man aged 18 to 30 in good health. As DNA, the CDR3 is TGCGCCAGCAGCCAAGCTAACGGACCCTACGAGCAGTACTTC. It specifies CASSQANGPYEQYF.